This is a list of T cell receptor beta chains from one sample in a study of blood T cell repertoires in COVID-19. TCRdb keeps only in-frame clones here, not all; method: immunoSEQ multiplex PCR. The data show about 59,000 clones, with 87% seen just once and roughly 5% held by the top ten. The material sequenced was peripheral blood. These receptors all stem from a man older than 75 in a cohort sampled during active COVID-19. Both conserved end residues are trimmed from each CDR3.

CDR3 protein,V gene,J gene
ATSVWTGGMNTEAF,TRBV24-1,TRBJ1-1
ASTRTGPGYGYT,TRBV27,TRBJ1-2
ASSLGAVGAGTLKETQY,TRBV7-9,TRBJ2-5
ATQQGALETQY,TRBV10-2,TRBJ2-5
ASSPQGRDINQPQH,TRBV7-6,TRBJ1-5
ASSLGSFYGYT,TRBV7-2,TRBJ1-2
ASSLTSGVYNEQF,TRBV7-3,TRBJ2-1
ASSGRLAGKSDTQY,TRBV5-4,TRBJ2-3
ASSYKAGTQY,TRBV6-5,TRBJ2-3
ASSRASGSTDTQY,TRBV25-1,TRBJ2-3
ASSPIPPTDSGNTIY,TRBV18,TRBJ1-3
ASSLVGRGDYNEQF,TRBV7-2,TRBJ2-1
ASSFRVENTEAF,TRBV27,TRBJ1-1
ASSLGRGGNQPQH,TRBV7-9,TRBJ1-5
ASNQAHEQY,TRBV11-2,TRBJ2-7
ASSPTQFVYEQY,TRBV18,TRBJ2-7
ASSPQSGGYEQY,TRBV3-1/TRBV3-2,TRBJ2-7
SASPGQSSGNTIY,TRBV20-1,TRBJ1-3
ASSVAEYTEAF,TRBV9,TRBJ1-1
ASSLGTYTGNEQF,TRBV7-2,TRBJ2-1
ATSDFWGTSYEQY,TRBV24-1,TRBJ2-7